This record covers a single TCR beta chain. Looked up from germline, CDR1 is SEHNR and CDR2 is FQNEAQ (reference sequence). Trimming left V 5 bases short and J 5 bases short, with 10 bases between. This CDR3 comprises 13 residues. This entry is derived from a study of T cell responses to AZD1222 COVID-19 vaccine. Method: immunoSEQ multiplex PCR; TCRdb's copy keeps in-frame clones and lacks some. The data contain roughly 120,000 clones, around 93% of them seen just once; the ten biggest clones take up approximately 8%. The receptor was isolated from an adult who received the AZD1222 COVID-19 vaccine. J is TRBJ2-1 and V is TRBV7-9, with D perhaps TRBD1 or TRBD2 (5 bases each). The source was peripheral blood, collected 28 days after the second AZD1222 dose. The CDR3 DNA sequence: TGTGCCAGCAGCCCCGTGGGGGACAATGAGCAGTTCTTC. Amino acids: CASSPVGDNEQFF. Filled out from reference TRBV7-9 and TRBJ2-1, the complete variable domain reads DTGVSQNPRHKITKRGQNVTFRCDPISEHNRLYWYRQTLGQGPEFLTYFQNEAQLEKSRLLSDRFSAERPKGSFSTLEIQRTEQGDSAMYLCASSPVGDNEQFFGPGTRLTVL.